The 27 T cell receptor beta chains given below trace back to one sample, sequenced in a study of blood T cell repertoires in COVID-19. Sequencing was performed with immunoSEQ multiplex PCR; in TCRdb, only in-frame clones are kept and a portion is missing. There are 230,000 or so clones in the sample; approximately 84% occur only once, and 1.9% lies in the top ten. Material: peripheral blood. The receptors stem from a man aged 40-49 years with active or convalescent COVID-19.

V gene TRBV5-1 combines with J gene TRBJ2-1; a possible D gene is TRBD1 (6 bases). The CDR3 has 13 residues. With 2 bases removed from V and 6 bases from J, the gap between germline ends came to 9 bases. Germline assignment: CDR1 SGHRS and CDR2 YFSETQ. DNA for the CDR3: TGCGCCAGCAGCTTCGACAGGTCCAATGAGCAGTTCTTC. Its protein is CASSFDRSNEQFF. Full variable domain (rest looked up from reference TRBV5-1 and TRBJ2-1): KAGVTQTPRYLIKTRGQQVTLSCSPISGHRSVSWYQQTPGQGLQFLFEYFSETQRNKGNFPGRFSGRQFSNSRSEMNVSTLELGDSALYLCASSFDRSNEQFFGPGTRLTVL.

The V and J genes are TRBV6-5 and TRBJ2-7; maybe TRBD1 (6 bases). The CDR3 totals 16 residues. CDR1 is MNHEY, CDR2 SVGAGI, per germline. Trimming stripped 4 bases from V and 2 bases from J, with 18 bases between. CDR3 in DNA: TGTGCCAGCAGTTCCCCCCGGCAGGGGTTAGCCTACGAGCAGTACTTC. The encoded protein is CASSSPRQGLAYEQYF.

This rearrangement joins TRBV10-3 to TRBJ2-7; TRBD1 agrees at 9 bases. V lost 6 bases, J lost 7 bases, and 10 bases stayed unmatched. Germline CDR1 is ENHRY and CDR2 is SYGVKD. The CDR3 sequence is 14 residues long. CDR3 sequence reads: CAIREQGALGEQYF. Here the CDR3 DNA reads TGTGCCATCAGAGAACAGGGGGCGCTAGGAGAGCAGTACTTC.

The chain couples TRBV28 to TRBJ1-1; perhaps TRBD1 as D (6 bases). Germline V CDR1 and CDR2: MDHEN, SYDVKM. The germline V and J ends were trimmed by 8 bases and 8 bases, with 15 bases remaining between them. The CDR3 is 12 residues long. The CDR3 bases are TGTGCCAGCTCTCTCGGGGGGGGCGAAGCTTTCTTT. Its protein is CASSLGGGEAFF.

J is TRBJ2-3 and V is TRBV7-9; 10 nucleotides align to TRBD2. V was pared by 5 bases and J by 6 bases, with 5 bases of the junction left unmatched. The CDR3 extends over 14 amino acids. CDR1 and CDR2 (germline): SEHNR, FQNEAQ (reference sequence). The chain's CDR3 is CASSKGLARDTQYF. In nucleotides, the CDR3 is TGTGCCAGCAGCAAGGGACTAGCGAGGGATACGCAGTATTTT.

V usage is TRBV29-1 and J usage is TRBJ1-2; a possible D gene is TRBD1 (5 bases). Germline CDR1 is SQVTM and CDR2 is ANQGSEA. V lost 2 bases and J lost 5, with 15 bases in between. CDR3 size: 14 residues. CDR3 loop: CSVETEGRRYGYTF. The CDR3 DNA is TGCAGCGTTGAAACGGAGGGGCGGAGATATGGCTACACCTTC.

This clone was picked up one time. The genes are TRBV4-2 and TRBJ2-7, with a tentative D call TRBD2 (5 bases). Germline assignment: CDR1 LGHNA and CDR2 YNFKEQ. V was trimmed by 3 bases and J by 4 bases, leaving 10 bases between them. The CDR3 is 13 residues long. The CDR3 is CASSQGTSYEQYF. Written as DNA, the CDR3 is TGTGCCAGCAGCCAGGGTACTAGTTACGAGCAGTACTTC.

The genes are TRBV3-1 (or the pseudogene TRBV3-2) and TRBJ2-7; 7 bases agree with TRBD1. Germline assignment: CDR1 LGHDT and CDR2 YNNKEL (reference sequence). The trim removed 9 bases at V and 1 base at J, leaving 9 bases unmatched. This CDR3 has 14 residues. The CDR3 loop is CASTLMGQSYEQYF. The CDR3 bases are TGTGCCAGTACCTTAATGGGACAGTCCTACGAGCAGTACTTC.

As DNA, the CDR3 is TGTGCCTGGAGCTCCAGCTCTGGAAACACCATATATTTT. Translation: CAWSSSSGNTIYF. The rearrangement joins TRBV30 to TRBJ1-3; D not certain. The CDR3 length is 13 residues. The V end lost 3 bases, the J end lost 0 bases, and 6 bases lay between the germline ends. Germline-derived CDR1 and CDR2 are GTSNPN and SVGIG (reference sequence).

The chain employs TRBV9 and TRBJ2-5; 8 bases line up with TRBD2. This CDR3 contains 14 residues. Germline CDR1 reads SGDLS; CDR2 reads YYNGEE. V was pared by 0 bases and J by 5 bases, with 3 bases of the junction left unmatched. DNA of the CDR3: TGTGCCAGCAGCGTAGACGGGGGGGCGGAGACCCAGTACTTC. Translating gives CASSVDGGAETQYF. Full variable domain (remainder filled in from reference TRBV9 and TRBJ2-5): DSGVTQTPKHLITATGQRVTLRCSPRSGDLSVYWYQQSLDQGLQFLIQYYNGEERAKGNILERFSAQQFPDLHSELNLSSLELGDSALYFCASSVDGGAETQYFGPGTRLLVL.

CDR3 coding DNA: TGTGCCAGCTCACCACAGGGACAGGGAAATTCACCCCTCCACTTT. As protein: CASSPQGQGNSPLHF. The chain carries TRBV18 and TRBJ1-6; TRBD1 aligns across 9 bases. CDR1 KGHSH and CDR2 LQKENI come from the germline V gene. V dropped 1 base and J dropped 7; count of bases not matched to a gene: 2. This CDR3 comprises 15 residues.

The chain has TRBV27 and TRBJ1-1; D is ambiguous. The ends were cut back, 3 bases at V and 0 bases at J, with 8 bases in the middle. CDR1 is MNHEY and CDR2 is SMNVEV in the germline V gene (reference sequence). The CDR3 loop spans 14 amino acids. CDR3 loop: CASSLNGMNTEAFF. CDR3 DNA sequence: TGTGCCAGCAGTTTGAACGGGATGAACACTGAAGCTTTCTTT.

The V call is TRBV11-2, the J call TRBJ1-1, with D maybe TRBD1 (5 bases). The CDR3 is 15 amino acids. The germline gives CDR1 SGHAT, CDR2 FQNNGV. V lost 0 bases, J lost 1 base, and 9 bases lay in between. CDR3 nucleotides: TGTGCCAGCAGCTTAGATGCAGGGCCGAACACTGAAGCTTTCTTT. Translated, it gives CASSLDAGPNTEAFF.

The rearrangement joins TRBV2 to TRBJ2-5, with D tentatively TRBD2 (6 bases). CDR3 length: 13 amino acids. Trimming removed 7 bases from V and 4 bases from J, with 13 bases in between. The germline V gene has CDR1 SNHLY and CDR2 FYNNEI. CDR3 DNA sequence: TGTGCCAGCATGGTTGAGGGAGGAGAGACCCAGTACTTC. Its protein product is CASMVEGGETQYF.

The rearrangement joins TRBV30 to TRBJ1-6; TRBD1 matches 7 bases. This CDR3 is 15 amino acids long. Germline values: CDR1 GTSNPN, CDR2 SVGIG (reference sequence). V trimming: 2 bases; J trimming: 10 bases; junction bases outside the gene matches: 11. CDR3 loop: CAWSLGRQGGSPLHF. The CDR3 coding sequence is TGTGCCTGGAGTTTGGGTCGACAGGGCGGGTCACCCCTCCACTTT.

A single count supports this clone. The chain carries TRBV7-9 and TRBJ1-4; TRBD1 aligns across 8 bases. The V gene's germline CDR1 is SEHNR and CDR2 FQNEAQ (reference sequence). The CDR3 runs to 15 residues. After removal of 4 bases from V and 7 bases from J, the junction contained 8 bases not matched to a gene. CDR3 sequence reads: CASSSTGGVGEKLFF. In DNA, the CDR3 is TGTGCCAGCAGCTCAACAGGGGGAGTTGGTGAAAAACTGTTTTTT.

V and J are TRBV19 and TRBJ2-1; 15 bases line up with TRBD2. V trimming: 3 bases; J trimming: 13 bases; junction bases outside the gene matches: 7. CDR1 LNHDA and CDR2 SQIVND come from the germline V gene (reference sequence). CDR3 length equals 15 residues. The CDR3 reads CASSIGLAGGPGQFF. CDR3 DNA: TGTGCCAGTAGTATCGGACTAGCGGGGGGGCCTGGCCAGTTCTTC.

The rearrangement joins TRBV2 to TRBJ1-4; 10 bases are a match to TRBD1. The CDR3 sequence is 16 residues long. Trimming removed 3 bases from V and 13 bases from J; junction bases left unmatched: 14. Germline V lookup: CDR1 SNHLY, CDR2 FYNNEI. The CDR3 reads CASSESFGTGVVRLFF. DNA for the CDR3: TGTGCCAGCAGTGAGAGTTTCGGGACAGGGGTAGTAAGACTGTTTTTT.

The rearrangement uses TRBV30 and TRBJ1-1; D remains unclear. The CDR3 is 11 amino acids. V lost 3 bases and J lost 2, with 4 bases in between. Germline assignment: CDR1 GTSNPN and CDR2 SVGIG (reference sequence). The CDR3 DNA follows: TGTGCCTGGAGCGTAAACACTGAAGCTTTCTTT. Translating it yields CAWSVNTEAFF.

This sequence joins TRBV11-2 and TRBJ1-3; D is unresolved. The CDR3 is 14 residues long. Germline CDR1 is SGHAT and CDR2 is FQNNGV. The germline V and J ends were trimmed by 4 bases and 0 bases, with 7 bases remaining between them. The CDR3 sequence is CASSSPSSGNTIYF. CDR3 coding DNA: TGTGCCAGCAGCTCCCCATCCTCTGGAAACACCATATATTTT.

This chain links TRBV28 with TRBJ1-2; D may be TRBD1 (5 bases). The germline CDR1 and CDR2 sequences are MDHEN and SYDVKM. V was shortened by 6 bases and J by 4 bases, with 15 bases between the two germline ends. The CDR3 length is 14 residues. The CDR3 loop reads CASRVGVTTYGYTF. DNA for the CDR3: TGTGCCAGCAGGGTAGGGGTGACGACCTATGGCTACACCTTC.

This clone was observed a handful of times. The genes are TRBV5-5 and TRBJ1-5; no definite D call. V lost 1 base and J 7 bases, leaving 12 bases between the germline ends. The germline CDR1 and CDR2 sequences are SGHKS and YYEKEE (reference sequence). The length of the CDR3 is 14 residues. The DNA for the CDR3 is TGTGCCAGCAGCTTGTTCCTGGAGAGCCAGCCCCAGCATTTT. It encodes CASSLFLESQPQHF.

The chain carries TRBV10-3 and TRBJ2-3; D unresolved. Germline V gene lookup returns CDR1 ENHRY and CDR2 SYGVKD. CDR3 size: 16 residues. The V end lost 4 bases, the J end lost 0 bases, and 14 bases lay between the germline ends. CDR3 bases: TGTGCCATCAGTGGACGGCTTAAGACTAGCACAGATACGCAGTATTTT. It yields the protein CAISGRLKTSTDTQYF.

This CDR3 reads CASSYAGGGRTEAFF. The CDR3 DNA is TGTGCCAGCAGTTACGCCGGGGGGGGTCGAACTGAAGCTTTCTTT. This chain uses TRBV6-5 with TRBJ1-1, with D perhaps matching TRBD1 (5 bases). This CDR3 region has 15 residues. The germline gives CDR1 MNHEY, CDR2 SVGAGI. Trimming pared 2 bases from V and 5 bases from J, leaving 15 bases between.

V and J are TRBV18 and TRBJ1-6; D unclear. Trimming stripped 3 bases from V and 7 bases from J, with 10 bases between. CDR3 length: 14 amino acids. Germline CDR1 is KGHSH and CDR2 is LQKENI. CDR3 bases: TGTGCCAGCTCACCGGAGTCGGGGAATTCACCCCTCCACTTT. Its translation is CASSPESGNSPLHF. The full variable domain, rest sourced from reference TRBV18 and TRBJ1-6, is NAGVMQNPRHLVRRRGQEARLRCSPMKGHSHVYWYRQLPEEGLKFMVYLQKENIIDESGMPKERFSAEFPKEGPSILRIQQVVRGDSAAYFCASSPESGNSPLHFGNGTRLTVT.

This clone was picked up one time. This chain connects TRBV28 to TRBJ1-2; perhaps TRBD1 as D (6 bases). With 3 bases removed from V and 8 bases from J, the gap between germline ends came to 16 bases. The length of the CDR3 is 14 residues. CDR1 is MDHEN and CDR2 is SYDVKM in the germline V gene. DNA of the CDR3: TGTGCCAGCAGTTTCCCCGGACAGAAAAGGGGCTACACCTTC. Amino acids: CASSFPGQKRGYTF.

The genes are TRBV19 and TRBJ2-2, with D possibly being TRBD2 (7 bases). V lost 5 bases, J lost 7 bases, and 17 bases lay in between. CDR1 is LNHDA, CDR2 SQIVND, per germline (reference sequence). This CDR3 is 15 amino acids long. For the CDR3, the DNA is TGTGCCAGTAGTCCCCCCTCGAGGGGGGGCGGGGAGCTGTTTTTT. This encodes CASSPPSRGGGELFF.